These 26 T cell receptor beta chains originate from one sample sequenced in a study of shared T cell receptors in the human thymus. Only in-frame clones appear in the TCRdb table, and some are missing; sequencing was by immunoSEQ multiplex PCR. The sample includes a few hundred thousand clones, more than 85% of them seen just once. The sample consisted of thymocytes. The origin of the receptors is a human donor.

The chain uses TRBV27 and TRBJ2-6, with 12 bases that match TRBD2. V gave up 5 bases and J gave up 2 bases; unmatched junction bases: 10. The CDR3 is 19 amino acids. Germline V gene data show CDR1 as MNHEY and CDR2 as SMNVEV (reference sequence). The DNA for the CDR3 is TGTGCCAGCAGTCCCCTAGCGGGAGGGCCGTTCCCTGGGGCCAACGTCCTGACTTTC. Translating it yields CASSPLAGGPFPGANVLTF.

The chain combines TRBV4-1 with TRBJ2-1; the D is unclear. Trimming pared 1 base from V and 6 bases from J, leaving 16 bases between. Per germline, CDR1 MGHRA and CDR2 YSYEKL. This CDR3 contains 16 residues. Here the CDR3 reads CASSQAGSRGSNEQFF. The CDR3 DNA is TGCGCCAGCAGCCAAGCGGGCTCGAGAGGCTCCAATGAGCAGTTCTTC.

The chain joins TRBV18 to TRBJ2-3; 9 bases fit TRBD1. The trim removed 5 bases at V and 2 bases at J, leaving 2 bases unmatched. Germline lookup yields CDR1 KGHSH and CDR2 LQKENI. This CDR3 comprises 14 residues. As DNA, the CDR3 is TGTGCCAGCTCAAGGGACAGGGACACAGATACGCAGTATTTT. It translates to CASSRDRDTDTQYF.

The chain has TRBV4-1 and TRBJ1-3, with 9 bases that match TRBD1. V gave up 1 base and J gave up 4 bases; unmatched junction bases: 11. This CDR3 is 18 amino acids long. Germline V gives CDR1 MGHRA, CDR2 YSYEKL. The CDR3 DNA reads TGCGCCAGCAGCCAAGGAGGGGGGCACAGGGGGCGAGGAAACACCATATATTTT. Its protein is CASSQGGGHRGRGNTIYF.

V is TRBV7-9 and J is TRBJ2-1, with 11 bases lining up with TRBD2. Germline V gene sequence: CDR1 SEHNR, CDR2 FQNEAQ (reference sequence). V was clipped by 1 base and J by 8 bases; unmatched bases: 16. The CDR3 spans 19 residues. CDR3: CASSLGSGRDPSGVYEQFF. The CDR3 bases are TGTGCCAGCAGCTTAGGTAGCGGGAGGGACCCCTCGGGCGTTTATGAGCAGTTCTTC.

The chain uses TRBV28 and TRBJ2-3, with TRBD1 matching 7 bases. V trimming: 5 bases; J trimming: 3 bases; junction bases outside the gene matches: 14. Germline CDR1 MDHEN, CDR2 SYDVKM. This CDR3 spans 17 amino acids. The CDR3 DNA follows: TGTGCCAGCAGTACCCGACAGGGTCGGTTAAGGACAGATACGCAGTATTTT. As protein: CASSTRQGRLRTDTQYF. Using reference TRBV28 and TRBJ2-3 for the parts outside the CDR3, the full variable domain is DVKVTQSSRYLVKRTGEKVFLECVQDMDHENMFWYRQDPGLGLRLIYFSYDVKMKEKGDIPEGYSVSREKKERFSLILESASTNQTSMYLCASSTRQGRLRTDTQYFGPGTRLTVL.

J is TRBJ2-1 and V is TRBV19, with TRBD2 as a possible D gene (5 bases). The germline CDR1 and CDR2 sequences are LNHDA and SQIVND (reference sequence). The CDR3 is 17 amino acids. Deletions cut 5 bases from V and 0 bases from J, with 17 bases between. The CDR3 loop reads CASSRPSTSYSYNEQFF. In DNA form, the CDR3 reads TGTGCCAGTAGTCGACCTTCAACTAGTTACTCCTACAATGAGCAGTTCTTC.

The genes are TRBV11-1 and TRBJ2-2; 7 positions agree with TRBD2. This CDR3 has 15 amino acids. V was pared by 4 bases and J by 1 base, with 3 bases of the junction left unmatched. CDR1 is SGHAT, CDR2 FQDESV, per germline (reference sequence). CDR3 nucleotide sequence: TGTGCCAGCAGCTCGGGACTATTGAACACCGGGGAGCTGTTTTTT. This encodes CASSSGLLNTGELFF. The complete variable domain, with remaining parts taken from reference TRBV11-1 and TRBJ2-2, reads EAEVAQSPRYKITEKSQAVAFWCDPISGHATLYWYRQILGQGPELLVQFQDESVVDDSQLPKDRFSAERLKGVDSTLKIQPAELGDSAMYLCASSSGLLNTGELFFGEGSRLTVL.

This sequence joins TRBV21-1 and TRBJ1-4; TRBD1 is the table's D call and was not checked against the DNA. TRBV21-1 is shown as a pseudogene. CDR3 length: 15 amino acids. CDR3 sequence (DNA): TGTGCCAGCAGCCTCCCGGGACAGGGGGACGAAAAACTGTTTTTT. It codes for CASSLPGQGDEKLFF.

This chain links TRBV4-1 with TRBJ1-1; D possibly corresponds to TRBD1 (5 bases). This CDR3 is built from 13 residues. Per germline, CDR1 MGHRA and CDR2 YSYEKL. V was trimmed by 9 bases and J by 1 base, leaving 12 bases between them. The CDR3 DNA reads TGCGCCAGTAGGGACCGAGGGAACACTGAAGCTTTCTTT. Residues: CASRDRGNTEAFF.

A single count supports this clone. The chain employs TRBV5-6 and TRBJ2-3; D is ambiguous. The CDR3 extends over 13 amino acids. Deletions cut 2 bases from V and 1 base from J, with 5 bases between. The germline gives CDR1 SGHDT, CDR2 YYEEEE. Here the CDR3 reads CASSLPRTDTQYF. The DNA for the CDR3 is TGTGCCAGCAGCTTACCCCGCACAGATACGCAGTATTTT.

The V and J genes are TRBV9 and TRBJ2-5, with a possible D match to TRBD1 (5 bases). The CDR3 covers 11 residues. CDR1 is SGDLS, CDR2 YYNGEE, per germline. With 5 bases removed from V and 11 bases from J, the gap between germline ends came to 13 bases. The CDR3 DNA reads TGTGCCAGCAGACAGGCGTTGGGGCAGTACTTC. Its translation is CASRQALGQYF.

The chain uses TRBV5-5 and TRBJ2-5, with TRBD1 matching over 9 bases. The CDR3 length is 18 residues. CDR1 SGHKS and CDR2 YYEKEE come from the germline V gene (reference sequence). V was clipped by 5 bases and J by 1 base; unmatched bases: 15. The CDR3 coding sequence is TGTGCCAGCAGAGCCGTTACGGACAGGGGACGGTCCCAAGAGACCCAGTACTTC. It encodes CASRAVTDRGRSQETQYF.

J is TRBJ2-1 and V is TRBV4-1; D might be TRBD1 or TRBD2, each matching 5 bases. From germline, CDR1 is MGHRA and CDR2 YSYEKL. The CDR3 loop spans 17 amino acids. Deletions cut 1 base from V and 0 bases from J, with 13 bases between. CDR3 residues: CASSQGDPEYSYNEQFF. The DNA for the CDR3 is TGCGCCAGCAGCCAAGGGGACCCGGAATACTCCTACAATGAGCAGTTCTTC.

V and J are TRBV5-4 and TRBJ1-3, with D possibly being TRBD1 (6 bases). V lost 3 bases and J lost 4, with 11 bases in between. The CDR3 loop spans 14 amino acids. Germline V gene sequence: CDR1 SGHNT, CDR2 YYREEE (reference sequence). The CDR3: CASSSTGWGNTIYF. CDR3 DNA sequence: TGTGCCAGCAGCTCAACAGGGTGGGGAAACACCATATATTTT.

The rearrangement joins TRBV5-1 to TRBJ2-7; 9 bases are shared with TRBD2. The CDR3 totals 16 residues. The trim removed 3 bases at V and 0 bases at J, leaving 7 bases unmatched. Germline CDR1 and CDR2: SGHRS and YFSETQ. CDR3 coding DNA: TGCGCCAGCAGCTCCACATATAGCGGGAGCTCCTACGAGCAGTACTTC. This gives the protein CASSSTYSGSSYEQYF. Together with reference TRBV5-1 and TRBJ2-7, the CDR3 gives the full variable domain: KAGVTQTPRYLIKTRGQQVTLSCSPISGHRSVSWYQQTPGQGLQFLFEYFSETQRNKGNFPGRFSGRQFSNSRSEMNVSTLELGDSALYLCASSSTYSGSSYEQYFGPGTRLTVT.

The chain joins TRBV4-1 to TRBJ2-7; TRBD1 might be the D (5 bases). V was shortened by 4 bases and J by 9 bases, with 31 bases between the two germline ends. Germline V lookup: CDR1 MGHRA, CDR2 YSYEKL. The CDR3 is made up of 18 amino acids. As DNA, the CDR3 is TGCGCCAGCAGCCTCTCAGGGTTTCCCTTCCCACCTACAGTTCCGCAGTACTTC. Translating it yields CASSLSGFPFPPTVPQYF.

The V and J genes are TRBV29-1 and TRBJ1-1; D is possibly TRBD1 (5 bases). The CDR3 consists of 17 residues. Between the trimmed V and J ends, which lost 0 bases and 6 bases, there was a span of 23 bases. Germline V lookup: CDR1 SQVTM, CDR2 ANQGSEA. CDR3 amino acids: CSVEDQGLGKGKSEAFF. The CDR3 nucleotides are TGCAGCGTTGAAGATCAAGGACTGGGGAAGGGGAAGTCTGAAGCTTTCTTT.

The CDR3 nucleotides are TGTGCCAGCAGCATCGGTGAGGGACCACTACTTTACAATGAGCAGTTCTTC. Its translation is CASSIGEGPLLYNEQFF. The chain couples TRBV9 to TRBJ2-1; TRBD1 or TRBD2 may be the D gene (5 bases each). CDR3 length equals 17 residues. Germline V CDR1 and CDR2: SGDLS, YYNGEE. Between the trimmed V and J ends, which lost 4 bases and 4 bases, there was a span of 21 bases.

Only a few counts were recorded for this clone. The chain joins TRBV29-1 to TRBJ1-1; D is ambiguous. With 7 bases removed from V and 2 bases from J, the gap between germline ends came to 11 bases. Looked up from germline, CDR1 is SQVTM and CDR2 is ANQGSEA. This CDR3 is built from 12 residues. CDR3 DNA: TGCAGCGGGGTCAGCATTAACACTGAAGCTTTCTTT. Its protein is CSGVSINTEAFF.

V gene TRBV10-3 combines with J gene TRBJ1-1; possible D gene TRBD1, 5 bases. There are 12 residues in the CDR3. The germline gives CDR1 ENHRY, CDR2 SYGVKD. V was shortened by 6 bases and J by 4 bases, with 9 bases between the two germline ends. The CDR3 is CAIRWGGTEAFF. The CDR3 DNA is TGTGCCATCAGATGGGGGGGCACTGAAGCTTTCTTT.

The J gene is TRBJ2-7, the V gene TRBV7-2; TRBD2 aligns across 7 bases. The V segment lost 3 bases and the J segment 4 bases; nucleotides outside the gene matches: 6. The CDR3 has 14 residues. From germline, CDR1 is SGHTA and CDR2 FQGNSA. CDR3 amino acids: CASSFGSGRYEQYF. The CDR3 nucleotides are TGTGCCAGCAGCTTTGGGTCCGGGAGGTACGAGCAGTACTTC.

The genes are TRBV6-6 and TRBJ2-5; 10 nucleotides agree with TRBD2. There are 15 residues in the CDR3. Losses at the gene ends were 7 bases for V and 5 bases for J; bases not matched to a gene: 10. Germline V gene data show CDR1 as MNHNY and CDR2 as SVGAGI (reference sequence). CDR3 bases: TGTGCCAGCAACCCCCTAGCGGGAGATGCTGAGACCCAGTACTTC. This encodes CASNPLAGDAETQYF.

The CDR3 here is CASSEGQGALPKNIQYF. The CDR3 bases are TGTGCCAGCTCGGAGGGACAGGGGGCGCTCCCCAAAAACATTCAGTACTTC. This sequence joins TRBV18 and TRBJ2-4; 12 bases agree with TRBD1. The CDR3 has 17 amino acids. Germline assignment: CDR1 KGHSH and CDR2 LQKENI. V was pared by 6 bases and J by 2 bases, with 8 bases of the junction left unmatched.

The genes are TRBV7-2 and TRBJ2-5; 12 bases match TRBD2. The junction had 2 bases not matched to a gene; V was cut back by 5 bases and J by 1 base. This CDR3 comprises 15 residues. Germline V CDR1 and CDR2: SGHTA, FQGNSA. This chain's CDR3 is CASSRTSGAQETQYF. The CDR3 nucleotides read TGTGCCAGCAGCCGGACTAGCGGGGCCCAAGAGACCCAGTACTTC.

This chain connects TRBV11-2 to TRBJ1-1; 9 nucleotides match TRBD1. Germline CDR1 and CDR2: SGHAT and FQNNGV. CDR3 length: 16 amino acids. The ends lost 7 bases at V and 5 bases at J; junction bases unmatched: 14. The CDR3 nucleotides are TGTGCCAGCAACAAAGAGACAGGGGGTAAGATAACTGAAGCTTTCTTT. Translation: CASNKETGGKITEAFF.